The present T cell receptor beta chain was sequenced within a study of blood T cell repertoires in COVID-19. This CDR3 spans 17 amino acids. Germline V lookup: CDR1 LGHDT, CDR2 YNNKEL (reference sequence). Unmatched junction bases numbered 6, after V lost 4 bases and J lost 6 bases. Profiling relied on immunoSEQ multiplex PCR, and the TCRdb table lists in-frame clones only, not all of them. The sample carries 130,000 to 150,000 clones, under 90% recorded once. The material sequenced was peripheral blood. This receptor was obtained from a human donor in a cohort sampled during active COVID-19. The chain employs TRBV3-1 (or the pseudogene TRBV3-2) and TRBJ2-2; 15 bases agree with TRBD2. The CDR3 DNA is TGTGCCAGCAGCCCCGGACTAGCGGGGGGGCCCGCCGGGGAGCTGTTTTTT. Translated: CASSPGLAGGPAGELFF.